Listed below are T cell receptor beta chains from one sample, sequenced in a study of tumor-infiltrating lymphocytes in primary liver carcinoma. TCRdb re-analysed the multiplex PCR reads in MiXCR, keeping a single row per CDR3 protein. This sample yields 150,000 to 200,000 distinct CDR3 sequences, of which about 61% are seen a single time; approximately 6.6% belongs to the top ten. The specimen was peripheral blood. The receptors derive from a woman aged 60-75 years with primary liver carcinoma and hepatitis B virus infection. The CDR3 runs from the conserved cysteine through the conserved F or W. D genes are given only for firm matches. Rows give clone size only sometimes, using once, few, many, or a class for an expanded clone.

j_gene	d_gene	v_gene	abundance	CDR3nt	CDR3aa
TRBJ2-3	-	TRBV11-2	many	TGTGCCAGCAGCCCTAATCTCGGGGATACGCAGTATTTT	CASSPNLGDTQYF
TRBJ2-7	-	TRBV11-2	-	TGTACCGGCAACCCACTGACAGCACTAAACTCCTACGAGCAGTACTTC	CTGNPLTALNSYEQYF
TRBJ2-1	TRBD2	TRBV4-2	-	TGTGCCAGCAGCCAAGGGGGACTAGCGGGAGAGGTTGTGGGGAATGAGCAGTTCTTC	CASSQGGLAGEVVGNEQFF
TRBJ2-2	TRBD2	TRBV6-1	many	TGTGCCAGCATCAGCGGGATCCGGGAGCTGTTTTTT	CASISGIRELFF
TRBJ1-2	-	TRBV5-5	few	TGTGCCAGCAGATTGACCCAGGAAGGCGGCTATGGCTACACCTTC	CASRLTQEGGYGYTF
TRBJ2-3	-	TRBV11-2	few	TGTGCCTGGGTGGGCAGATCAGGGGATACGCAGTATTTT	CAWVGRSGDTQYF
TRBJ2-2	TRBD2	TRBV11-1	-	TGTGCCAGCAGGCCAACCCCCGGGACTAGCGGCAGTACAATCACCGGGGAGCTGTTTTTT	CASRPTPGTSGSTITGELFF
TRBJ2-3	-	TRBV5-1	-	TGCGCCAGCAGCTTGACGGCTAGCACATATACGCAGTATTTT	CASSLTASTYTQYF
TRBJ2-7	-	TRBV2	-	TGTGCCAGCAGTGCGGGGCAGGGGCACTCCTACGAGCAGTACTTC	CASSAGQGHSYEQYF
TRBJ2-3	-	TRBV12-3/TRBV12-4	once	TGTGCCAGCAGCACTGGGTCTAGCACAGATACGCAGTATTTT	CASSTGSSTDTQYF
TRBJ2-3	-	TRBV29-1	once	TGCAGTGTAGTGACATTCCTTGCAACCCCAGATACGCAGTATTTT	CSVVTFLATPDTQYF
TRBJ2-1	-	TRBV12-3/TRBV12-4	once	TGTGCCAGCCTCCGGGAGGGGGCGATTCACAATAAGCAGTTCTTC	CASLREGAIHNKQFF
TRBJ1-3	-	TRBV5-4	few	TGTGCCAGCAGCTTGAGAACAGGGAACTCTGGAAACACCATATATTTT	CASSLRTGNSGNTIYF
TRBJ2-2	TRBD2	TRBV29-1	few	TGCAGCGTCCGCGGGCTAGCGGGAGTGGCCGGGGAGCTGTTTTTT	CSVRGLAGVAGELFF
TRBJ2-1	-	TRBV12-3/TRBV12-4	-	TGTGCCAGCAGTCCGACCAGGTCTAGAGGGGTTGAGCAGTTCTTC	CASSPTRSRGVEQFF
TRBJ2-7	TRBD1	TRBV20-1	once	TGCAGTGCGAATACCCGGGACAGCCCCTACGAGCAGTACTTC	CSANTRDSPYEQYF
TRBJ2-1	-	TRBV29-1	-	TGCAGCGTTGACGGGCAGGGCAGGAATGGGCAATTCTTC	CSVDGQGRNGQFF
TRBJ2-7	-	TRBV11-2	-	TGTGCCAGGAACCCACTGACAGCACTAAACTCCTACGAGCACTACTTC	CARNPLTALNSYEHYF
TRBJ1-1	-	TRBV12-3/TRBV12-4	many	TGTGCCAGCAGTTTTAGGGACTCACTGAACACTGAAGCTTTCTTT	CASSFRDSLNTEAFF
TRBJ1-4	TRBD1	TRBV29-1	once	TGCGGCTGGTCGGACAGGGGGAGGGAAAAACTGTTTTTC	CGWSDRGREKLFF
TRBJ1-1	TRBD1	TRBV29-1	-	TGCAGCGTACCCGCCGGGATAGGGGGCACTGAAGCTTACTTT	CSVPAGIGGTEAYF
TRBJ2-1	-	TRBV7-9	-	TGTGCCAGCAGCTTATTTGGCGGGACCGCCTATAATGAGCAGTTCTTC	CASSLFGGTAYNEQFF
TRBJ2-5	TRBD2	TRBV6-1	few	TGTGCCAGCAGTCGGGGGGAGGGGAGTGATTCGGAGACCCAGTACTTC	CASSRGEGSDSETQYF
TRBJ2-5	TRBD2	TRBV7-9	few	TGTGCCAGCAGTGCGACTAGCTTCCAAGAGACCCAGTACTTC	CASSATSFQETQYF
TRBJ1-1	-	TRBV5-5	-	TGTGCCAGCAGCCTTTTCAGAGACACTGAAGCTTTCTTT	CASSLFRDTEAFF
TRBJ1-2	-	TRBV6-4	-	TGTGCCAGCAACCCCGCGGGGGGCAACTATGGCTACACCTTC	CASNPAGGNYGYTF
TRBJ2-2	-	TRBV30	few	TGTGCCTGGGGGGAATACACCGGGGAGCTGTTTTTT	CAWGEYTGELFF
TRBJ2-1	TRBD2	TRBV4-2	-	TGTGCCGGTAGCACGAGGGAAAGCGGGAGGAAAAATGAGCAGTTCTTC	CAGSTRESGRKNEQFF
TRBJ1-1	-	TRBV7-8	many	TGTGCCAGCAGCTTAGTGGCAGCGAACACTGAAGCTTTCTTT	CASSLVAANTEAFF
TRBJ1-4	-	TRBV30	-	TGTGCCTGGAGTCGTGGGTCAGCTGGTGAAAAACTGTTTTTT	CAWSRGSAGEKLFF
TRBJ1-1	TRBD1	TRBV11-3	few	TGTGCCGGCAGCTTAGGTTCCCAGGGGGGGACTGAAGCTTTCTTT	CAGSLGSQGGTEAFF
TRBJ2-2	-	TRBV6-5	many	TGTGCCAGCAGTTACCAACTAGCTCCCCACACCGGGGAGCTGTTTTTT	CASSYQLAPHTGELFF
TRBJ2-3	-	TRBV6-1	few	TGTGCCAGCAGTGATGCGGTGGGGGGGGCGAGTACAGATACGCAGTATTTT	CASSDAVGGASTDTQYF
TRBJ2-7	-	TRBV28	many	TGTGCCAGCAGTGCCCCAGGGGACCACGAGCAGTACTTC	CASSAPGDHEQYF
TRBJ2-2	-	TRBV6-1	few	TGTGCCAGCCGGGACGGCCCGGGCACCGGGGAGCTGTTTTTT	CASRDGPGTGELFF
TRBJ2-2	-	TRBV11-2	-	TGTGCCAGCAATAACGACGGGGTTTCATACACCGGGGAGCTGTTTTTT	CASNNDGVSYTGELFF
TRBJ1-6	TRBD1	TRBV7-9	-	TGTGCCAGCAGCCCTACACCGGGACAGGGAGGTTTGAAGGGCTCCTATAATTCACCCCTCCACTTT	CASSPTPGQGGLKGSYNSPLHF
TRBJ2-1	-	TRBV5-1	few	TGCGCCAGCAGCTTGGTGACCGGACGGTTGTGGAATGAGCAGTTCTTC	CASSLVTGRLWNEQFF
TRBJ2-1	TRBD2	TRBV4-2	-	TGTGCCAGCAGTCAAGCGACTAGCGGGAGCGTCAATAAGCAGTTCTTC	CASSQATSGSVNKQFF
TRBJ2-7	-	TRBV28	-	TGTGCCAGCACTTACTCCGGGACTGGCTCCTACGAGCAGTACTTC	CASTYSGTGSYEQYF
TRBJ2-3	-	TRBV6-6	many	TGTGCCAGCAGAGATGCCAGTAGTTCTTCAGATACGCAGTATTTT	CASRDASSSSDTQYF